These 14 T cell receptor beta chains originate from one sample sequenced in a study (dated by TCRdb to 2013 to 2016). Library preparation used 5' RACE. Sequencing was carried out with an Illumina MiSeq. TCRdb applied fastp at Q25 and MiXCR to the public reads, then kept only in-frame beta chains. CDR3 protein sequences are deduplicated, and each keeps its most common genes and DNA. The table for this sample lists tens of thousands of distinct CDR3 sequences; 28% of them were counted only once. Roughly 2% of the sample comes from the top ten. Sequenced material: naive CD4+ T cells sorted from blood. The intended sense of this specimen's cell subset or site label: naive CD4+ T cells, CD4+CD45RA+CD25-. These receptor sequences come from a female donor with breast cancer.

This chain connects TRBV7-2 to TRBJ1-2, with D perhaps matching TRBD1 (5 bases). There are 14 residues in the CDR3. Germline V gene lookup returns CDR1 SGHTA and CDR2 FQGNSA. The V end was cut by 3 bases, the J end by 7 bases, with 15 bases between. The CDR3 here is CASSFGTPGVGYTF. CDR3 sequence (DNA): TGTGCCAGCAGCTTCGGGACCCCGGGCGTTGGCTACACCTTC.

This clonotype showed up many times. V gene TRBV6-4 combines with J gene TRBJ2-1; TRBD1 matches at 7 bases. V lost 6 bases, J lost 7 bases, and 9 bases stayed unmatched. Germline CDR1 and CDR2: MRHNA and SNTAGT. The CDR3 length is 14 residues. CDR3 in amino acids: CASSTGVIGNEQFF. The CDR3 DNA is TGTGCCAGCAGCACAGGGGTCATAGGGAATGAGCAGTTCTTC.

CDR3 protein: CASSPGQGGYGYTF. DNA for the CDR3: TGCGCCAGCAGCCCGGGACAGGGGGGGTATGGCTACACCTTC. V gene TRBV5-1 combines with J gene TRBJ1-2; 11 bases map to TRBD1. V trimming: 4 bases; J trimming: 5 bases; junction bases outside the gene matches: 4. Germline CDR1 reads SGHRS; CDR2 reads YFSETQ. The CDR3 is 14 amino acids.

The chain couples TRBV21-1 to TRBJ1-5; the table's TRBD1 call for D was not verified on the DNA. TRBV21-1 is reported as a pseudogene. This CDR3 spans 20 amino acids. The chain's CDR3 is CARPGQGTPGLPYSNQPQHF. The CDR3 DNA reads as TGTGCCAGACCGGGACAGGGCACCCCTGGGCTCCCTTATAGCAATCAGCCCCAGCATTTT.

The chain recombines TRBV4-1 with TRBJ1-5; tentatively, D is TRBD1 (6 bases). This CDR3 is 13 amino acids long. Germline V CDR1 and CDR2: MGHRA, YSYEKL. The germline V and J ends were trimmed by 0 bases and 6 bases, with 6 bases remaining between them. The CDR3 loop reads CASSQDRGQPQHF. The CDR3 nucleotides read TGCGCCAGCAGCCAAGACAGGGGTCAGCCCCAGCATTTT.

This clonotype has just one count. The chain links TRBV28 to TRBJ2-5; D is unresolved. The V gene lost 6 bases and the J gene lost 1 base, with 12 bases spanning the gap. Germline CDR1 is MDHEN and CDR2 is SYDVKM. The CDR3 is made up of 14 amino acids. The chain's CDR3 is CASREQLAQETQYF. The CDR3 DNA follows: TGTGCCAGCAGGGAACAGTTGGCCCAAGAGACCCAGTACTTC.

In this sample, this clonotype turned up many times. This sequence joins TRBV7-2 and TRBJ2-3; D might be TRBD1 (6 bases). This CDR3 is 13 amino acids long. Trimming stripped 2 bases from V and 7 bases from J, with 10 bases between. Germline V CDR1 and CDR2: SGHTA, FQGNSA. The CDR3 sequence: CASSLKRGNTQYF. The CDR3 nucleotides read TGTGCCAGCAGCTTAAAAAGGGGGAATACGCAGTATTTT.

CDR3 sequence reads: CSVGLGGQGSYNEQFF. CDR3 coding DNA: TGCAGCGTTGGGTTAGGAGGTCAGGGAAGCTACAATGAGCAGTTCTTC. V is TRBV29-1 and J is TRBJ2-1; possibly TRBD1 or TRBD2 for D (5 bases each). CDR1 SQVTM and CDR2 ANQGSEA come from the germline V gene. This CDR3 contains 16 residues. V was shortened by 4 bases and J by 3 bases, with 19 bases between the two germline ends.

This clonotype came up a few times. The chain employs TRBV14 and TRBJ2-3; the match to TRBD2 covers 9 bases. The CDR3 spans 16 residues. V lost 0 bases, J lost 2 bases, and 3 bases stayed unmatched. In germline, CDR1 is SGHDN, CDR2 FVKESK. This CDR3 is CASSQEPSGNTDTQYF. CDR3 DNA: TGTGCCAGCAGCCAAGAGCCTAGCGGGAACACAGATACGCAGTATTTT.

The rearrangement links TRBV2 to TRBJ2-7, with 8 bases fitting TRBD2. J was trimmed by 4 bases and V by 4 bases; bases with no gene match: 3. The CDR3 has 13 amino acids. The V gene's germline CDR1 is SNHLY and CDR2 FYNNEI. The CDR3 DNA reads TGTGCCAGCAGTGCGGGAGGGCCTTACGAGCAGTACTTC. Amino acid sequence: CASSAGGPYEQYF.

This clonotype was counted at least ten times. The chain employs TRBV11-2 and TRBJ2-5, with 13 bases fitting TRBD2. CDR3 length equals 15 residues. Trimming at V came to 5 bases and at J to 6 bases, leaving 6 bases not matched to a gene. CDR1 and CDR2 (germline): SGHAT, FQNNGV. The DNA for the CDR3 is TGTGCCAGCAGCCTACGGACTAGCGGGGGAAAGACCCAGTACTTC. The encoded protein is CASSLRTSGGKTQYF. Full variable domain (outside the CDR3, taken from reference TRBV11-2 and TRBJ2-5): EAGVAQSPRYKIIEKRQSVAFWCNPISGHATLYWYQQILGQGPKLLIQFQNNGVVDDSQLPKDRFSAERLKGVDSTLKIQPAKLEDSAVYLCASSLRTSGGKTQYFGPGTRLLVL.

A remark on this clonotype: This may arise from a read error, as a much more abundant clone is one base away. This rearrangement joins TRBV29-1 to TRBJ2-2; 7 nucleotides line up with TRBD1. Per germline, CDR1 SQVTM and CDR2 ANQGSEA. With 7 bases clipped from V and 0 bases from J, the junction kept 8 bases outside the gene matches. This CDR3 comprises 15 residues. The CDR3 sequence: CSADPGTANTGELFF. The CDR3 DNA reads as TGCAGCGCCGATCCCGGGACAGCGAACACCGGGGAGCTGTTTTTT.

The gene calls are TRBV20-1 and TRBJ2-1, with TRBD2 matching 8 bases. The CDR3 has 15 amino acids. From germline, CDR1 is DFQATT and CDR2 SNEGSKA (reference sequence). V dropped 5 bases and J dropped 1; count of bases not matched to a gene: 7. The CDR3 sequence is CSAGLAGLSYNEQFF. CDR3 nucleotide sequence: TGCAGTGCTGGATTAGCGGGACTATCCTACAATGAGCAGTTCTTC.

This clonotype was seen more than once but under ten times. The rearrangement uses TRBV3-1 and TRBJ1-1; D remains unclear. The V and J ends lost 3 bases and 9 bases respectively, with 11 bases between them. Germline CDR1 and CDR2: LGHDT and YNNKEL (reference sequence). The CDR3 is 12 amino acids. The CDR3 sequence is CASSHAERQAFF. The CDR3, as DNA: TGTGCCAGCAGCCACGCAGAGCGGCAAGCTTTCTTT.